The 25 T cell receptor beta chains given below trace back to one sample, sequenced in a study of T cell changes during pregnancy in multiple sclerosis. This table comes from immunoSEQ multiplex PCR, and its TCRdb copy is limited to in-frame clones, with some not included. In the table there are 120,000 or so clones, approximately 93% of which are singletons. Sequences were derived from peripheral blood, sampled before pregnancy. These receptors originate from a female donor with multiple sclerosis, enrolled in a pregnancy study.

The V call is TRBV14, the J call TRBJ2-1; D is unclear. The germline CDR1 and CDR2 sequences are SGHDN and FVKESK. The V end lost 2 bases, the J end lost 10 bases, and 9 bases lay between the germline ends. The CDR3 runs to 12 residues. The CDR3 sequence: CASSQQPGEQFF. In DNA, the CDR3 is TGTGCCAGCAGCCAACAACCCGGGGAGCAGTTCTTC.

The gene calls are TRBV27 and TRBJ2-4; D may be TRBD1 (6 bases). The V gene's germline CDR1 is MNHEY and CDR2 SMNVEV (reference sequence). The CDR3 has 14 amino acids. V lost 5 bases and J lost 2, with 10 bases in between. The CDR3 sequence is CASSTGIPKNIQYF. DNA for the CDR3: TGTGCCAGCAGTACAGGGATACCCAAAAACATTCAGTACTTC.

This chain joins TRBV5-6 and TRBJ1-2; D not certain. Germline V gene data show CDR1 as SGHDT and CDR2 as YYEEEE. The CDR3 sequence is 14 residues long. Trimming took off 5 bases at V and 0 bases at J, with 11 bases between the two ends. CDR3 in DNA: TGTGCCAGCAGTTCCGACTCCCCTAACTATGGCTACACCTTC. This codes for CASSSDSPNYGYTF.

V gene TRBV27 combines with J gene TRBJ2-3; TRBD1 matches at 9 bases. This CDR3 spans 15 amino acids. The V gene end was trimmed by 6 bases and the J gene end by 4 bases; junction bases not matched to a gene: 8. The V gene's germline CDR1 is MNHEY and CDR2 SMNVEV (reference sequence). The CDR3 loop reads CASSLGTGLADTQYF. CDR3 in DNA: TGTGCCAGCAGCCTCGGGACAGGGTTAGCAGATACGCAGTATTTT.

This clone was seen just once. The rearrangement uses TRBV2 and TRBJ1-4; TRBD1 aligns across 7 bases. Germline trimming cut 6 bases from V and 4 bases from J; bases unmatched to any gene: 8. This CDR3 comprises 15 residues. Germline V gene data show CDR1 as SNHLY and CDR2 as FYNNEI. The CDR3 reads CASSNRGPGNEKLFF. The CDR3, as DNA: TGTGCCAGCAGCAACAGGGGACCCGGTAATGAAAAACTGTTTTTT.

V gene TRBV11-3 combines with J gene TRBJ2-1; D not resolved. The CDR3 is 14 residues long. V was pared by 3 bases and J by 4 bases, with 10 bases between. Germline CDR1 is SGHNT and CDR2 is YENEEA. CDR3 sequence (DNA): TGTGCCAGCAGCTTGGGCGACGGATACAATGAGCAGTTCTTC. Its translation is CASSLGDGYNEQFF.

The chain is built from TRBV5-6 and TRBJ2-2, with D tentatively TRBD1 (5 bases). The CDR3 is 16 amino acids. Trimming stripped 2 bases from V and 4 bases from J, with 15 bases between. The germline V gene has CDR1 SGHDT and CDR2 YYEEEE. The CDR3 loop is CASSFIETATTGELFF. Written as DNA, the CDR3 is TGTGCCAGCAGCTTTATTGAGACAGCAACCACCGGGGAGCTGTTTTTT.

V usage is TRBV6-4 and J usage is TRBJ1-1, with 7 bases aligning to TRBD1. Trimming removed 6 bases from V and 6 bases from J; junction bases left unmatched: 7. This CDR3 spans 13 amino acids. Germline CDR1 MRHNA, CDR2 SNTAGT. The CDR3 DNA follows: TGTGCCAGCAGGAGGACAGGTGGAGCTGAAGCTTTCTTT. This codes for CASRRTGGAEAFF.

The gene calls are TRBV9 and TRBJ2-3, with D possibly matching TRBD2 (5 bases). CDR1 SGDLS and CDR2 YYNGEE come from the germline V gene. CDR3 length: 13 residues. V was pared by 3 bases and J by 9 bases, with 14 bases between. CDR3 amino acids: CASSGGAEGTQYF. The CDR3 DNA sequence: TGTGCCAGCAGCGGGGGAGCCGAAGGCACGCAGTATTTT.

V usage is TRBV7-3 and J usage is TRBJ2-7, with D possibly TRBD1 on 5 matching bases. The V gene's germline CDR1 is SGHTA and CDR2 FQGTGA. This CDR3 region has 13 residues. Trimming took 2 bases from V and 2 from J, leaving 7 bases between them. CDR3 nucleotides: TGTGCCAGCAGCTTAGGGGCAACCTACGAGCAGTACTTC. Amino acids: CASSLGATYEQYF.

Here the CDR3 reads CASSQPSDNEQFF. The CDR3 bases are TGCGCCAGCAGCCAACCAAGCGACAATGAGCAGTTCTTC. This rearrangement joins TRBV5-1 to TRBJ2-1, with no clear D. V was pared by 4 bases and J by 5 bases, with 10 bases between. Germline V lookup: CDR1 SGHRS, CDR2 YFSETQ. The CDR3 runs to 13 residues.

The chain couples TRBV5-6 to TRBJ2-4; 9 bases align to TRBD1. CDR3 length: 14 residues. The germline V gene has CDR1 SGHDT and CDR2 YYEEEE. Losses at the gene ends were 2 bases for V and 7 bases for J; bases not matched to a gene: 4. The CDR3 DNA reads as TGTGCCAGCAGCTTTGACACAGGGGGCAACATTCAGTACTTC. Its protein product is CASSFDTGGNIQYF.

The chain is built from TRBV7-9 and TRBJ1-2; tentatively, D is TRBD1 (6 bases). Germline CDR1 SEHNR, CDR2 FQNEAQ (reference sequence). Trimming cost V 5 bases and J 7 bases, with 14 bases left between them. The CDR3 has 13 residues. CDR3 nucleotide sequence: TGTGCCAGCAGCGAACAGGGAAGGGGTGGCTACACCTTC. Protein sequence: CASSEQGRGGYTF.

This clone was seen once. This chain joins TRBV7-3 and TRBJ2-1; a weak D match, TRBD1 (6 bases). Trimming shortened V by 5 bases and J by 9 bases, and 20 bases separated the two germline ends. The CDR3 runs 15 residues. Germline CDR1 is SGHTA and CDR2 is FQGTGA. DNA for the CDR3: TGTGCCAGCAGCGCCACTACCCAGGGGATCGGTGAGCAGTTCTTC. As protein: CASSATTQGIGEQFF.

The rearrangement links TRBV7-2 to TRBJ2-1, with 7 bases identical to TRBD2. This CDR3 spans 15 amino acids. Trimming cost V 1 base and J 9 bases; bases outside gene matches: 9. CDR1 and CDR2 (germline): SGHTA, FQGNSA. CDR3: CASSLVGSGASEQFF. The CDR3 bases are TGTGCCAGCAGCTTAGTCGGCAGCGGGGCTAGTGAGCAGTTCTTC.

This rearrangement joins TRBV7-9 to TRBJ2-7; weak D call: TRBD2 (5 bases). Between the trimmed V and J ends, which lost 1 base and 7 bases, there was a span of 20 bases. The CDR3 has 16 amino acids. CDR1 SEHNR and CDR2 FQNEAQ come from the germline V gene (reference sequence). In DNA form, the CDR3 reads TGTGCCAGCAGCTTAGTCAAGGACGGACTCCGGAAGGAGCAGTACTTC. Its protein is CASSLVKDGLRKEQYF.

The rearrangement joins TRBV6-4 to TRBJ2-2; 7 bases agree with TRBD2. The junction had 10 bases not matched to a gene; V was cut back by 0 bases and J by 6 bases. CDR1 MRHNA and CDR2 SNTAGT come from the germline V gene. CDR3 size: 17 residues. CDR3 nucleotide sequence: TGTGCCAGCAGTGACTCGTTTCTCACGGGGAGGGCCGGGGAGCTGTTTTTT. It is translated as CASSDSFLTGRAGELFF.

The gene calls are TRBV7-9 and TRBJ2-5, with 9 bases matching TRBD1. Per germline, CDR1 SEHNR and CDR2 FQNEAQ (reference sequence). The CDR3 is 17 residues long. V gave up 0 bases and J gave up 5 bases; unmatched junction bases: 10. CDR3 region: CASSLARLGQGRETQYF. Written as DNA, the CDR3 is TGTGCCAGCAGCTTAGCCCGACTGGGACAGGGTAGGGAGACCCAGTACTTC.

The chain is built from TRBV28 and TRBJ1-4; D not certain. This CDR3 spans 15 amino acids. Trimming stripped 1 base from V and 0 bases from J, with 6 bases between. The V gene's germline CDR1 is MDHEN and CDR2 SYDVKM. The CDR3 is CASSLSGATNEKLFF. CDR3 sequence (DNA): TGTGCCAGCAGTTTATCGGGAGCAACTAATGAAAAACTGTTTTTT.

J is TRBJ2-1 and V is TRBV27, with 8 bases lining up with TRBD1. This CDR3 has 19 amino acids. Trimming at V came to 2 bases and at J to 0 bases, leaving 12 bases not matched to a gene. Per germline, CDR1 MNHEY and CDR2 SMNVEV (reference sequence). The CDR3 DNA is TGTGCCAGCAGTTTAACCCCCAGGGGGCGTAGCTTCTCCTACAATGAGCAGTTCTTC. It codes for CASSLTPRGRSFSYNEQFF.

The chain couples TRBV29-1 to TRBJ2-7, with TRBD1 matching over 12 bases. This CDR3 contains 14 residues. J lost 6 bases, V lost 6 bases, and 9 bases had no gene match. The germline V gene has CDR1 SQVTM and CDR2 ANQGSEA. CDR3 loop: CSVRPGTGGTEQYF. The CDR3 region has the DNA TGCAGCGTCCGTCCAGGGACAGGGGGCACCGAGCAGTACTTC.

CDR3 region: CASSHTGGESYGYTF. In nucleotides, the CDR3 is TGCGCCAGCAGCCATACAGGGGGAGAGAGCTATGGCTACACCTTC. The gene calls are TRBV5-1 and TRBJ1-2; 8 bases agree with TRBD1. J lost 4 bases, V lost 4 bases, and 9 bases had no gene match. Per germline, CDR1 SGHRS and CDR2 YFSETQ. The CDR3 is made up of 15 amino acids.

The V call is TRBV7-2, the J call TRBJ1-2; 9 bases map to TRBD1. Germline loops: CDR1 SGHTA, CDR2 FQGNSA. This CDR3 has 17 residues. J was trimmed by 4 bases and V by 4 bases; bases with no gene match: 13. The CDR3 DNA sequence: TGTGCCAGCAGCTCTAGTATACAGGGGGCTATAAGCTATGGCTACACCTTC. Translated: CASSSSIQGAISYGYTF.

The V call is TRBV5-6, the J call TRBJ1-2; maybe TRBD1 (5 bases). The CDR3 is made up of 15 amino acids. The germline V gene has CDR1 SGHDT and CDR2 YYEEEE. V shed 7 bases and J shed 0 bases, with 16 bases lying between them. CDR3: CASLGGVLSNYGYTF. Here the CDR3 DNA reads TGTGCCAGCCTTGGAGGGGTACTTTCTAACTATGGCTACACCTTC.

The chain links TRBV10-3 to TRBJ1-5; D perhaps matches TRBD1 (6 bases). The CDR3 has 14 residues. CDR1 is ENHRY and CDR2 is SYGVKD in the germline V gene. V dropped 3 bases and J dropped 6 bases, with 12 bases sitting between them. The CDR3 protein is CAISESGAGQPQHF. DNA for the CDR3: TGTGCCATCAGTGAATCAGGGGCAGGTCAGCCCCAGCATTTT.